Listed below are T cell receptor beta chains from one sample, sequenced in a study of blood T cell repertoires in COVID-19. Profiling relied on immunoSEQ multiplex PCR, and the TCRdb table lists in-frame clones only, not all of them. Of about 130,000 clones listed, just under 85% are singletons. Sequenced input: peripheral blood. All receptors come from a woman older than 75 with acute or convalescent COVID-19. Both conserved end residues are part of each CDR3. The D gene is left open where the match is weak. Clone sizes are given selectively: once, few, many, or a class where the clone is expanded.

clone_size | j_call | d_call | v_call | cdr3_nt | cdr3_aa
NA | TRBJ1-5 | TRBD1 | TRBV2 | TGTGCCAGCAGTCCTGGACAGGGGGACGGTCAGCCCCAGCATTTT | CASSPGQGDGQPQHF
once | TRBJ1-1 | NA | TRBV2 | TGTGCCACCCATCGGTACCCGAACACTGAAGCTTTCTTT | CATHRYPNTEAFF
NA | TRBJ1-4 | TRBD1 | TRBV5-4 | TGTGCCAGCAGCTTAACAGGGGTTGGGCGAGAAAAACTGTTTTTT | CASSLTGVGREKLFF
NA | TRBJ1-1 | NA | TRBV19 | TGTGCCAGTAGTACTGGATCGGGGGGACCCACTGAAGCTTTCTTT | CASSTGSGGPTEAFF
NA | TRBJ1-2 | NA | TRBV12-3/TRBV12-4 | TGTGCCAGCAGCCCTCCCACGGGGGGCGGCTACACCTTC | CASSPPTGGGYTF
NA | TRBJ1-2 | NA | TRBV7-2 | TGTGCCAGCAGCTTAGGCCGAAGCAACTATGGCTACACCTTC | CASSLGRSNYGYTF
NA | TRBJ1-6 | NA | TRBV5-1 | TGCGCCAGCAGCTTGACTCTGCCTTCACCCCTCCACTTT | CASSLTLPSPLHF
NA | TRBJ2-2 | TRBD1 | TRBV5-1 | TGCGCCAGCAGCGTAACAGGGGAGGGGGAGCTGTTTTTT | CASSVTGEGELFF
NA | TRBJ1-5 | NA | TRBV19 | TGTGCCAGTGAACAGGGAAATCAGCCCCAGCATTTT | CASEQGNQPQHF
NA | TRBJ1-1 | NA | TRBV4-1 | TGCGCCAGCAGCCGGCAAACGAGGGGGATCGGTGAAGCTTTCTTT | CASSRQTRGIGEAFF
once | TRBJ1-3 | NA | TRBV5-6 | TGTGCCAGCAGCTTGGTGGAGGGACGGAGCGCTGGAAACACCATATATTTT | CASSLVEGRSAGNTIYF
NA | TRBJ2-2 | TRBD2 | TRBV2 | TGTGCCAGCAGTGTAACCTGGCCGGGACTAGGCACCGGGGAGCTGTTTTTT | CASSVTWPGLGTGELFF
NA | TRBJ1-6 | NA | TRBV7-6 | TGTGCCAGCAGCCAACTGGACAGCAATAATTCACCCCTCCACTTT | CASSQLDSNNSPLHF
NA | TRBJ2-5 | TRBD2 | TRBV14 | TGTGCCAGCAGCCAAGAGCTAGCGGGGGCTTCAAGGGGAGAGACCCAGTACTTC | CASSQELAGASRGETQYF
NA | TRBJ1-5 | TRBD1 | TRBV5-6 | TGTGCCAGCAGCCAACAGGGGCGTCAGCCCCAGCATTTT | CASSQQGRQPQHF
NA | TRBJ1-1 | NA | TRBV5-1 | TGCGCCAGCAGCTCGGGTATTGGGGCCACTGAAGCTTTCTTT | CASSSGIGATEAFF
few | TRBJ2-3 | NA | TRBV7-2 | TGTGCCAGCAGCTTAGTGTCAGGGGCAGGGGAAGATACGCAGTATTTT | CASSLVSGAGEDTQYF
NA | TRBJ1-2 | TRBD1 | TRBV5-4 | TGTGCCAGCAGCCGGACAGGGACCTATGGCTACACCTTC | CASSRTGTYGYTF
NA | TRBJ2-1 | NA | TRBV5-1 | TGCGCCAGCAGCTTAGCACTAGCTCAAAGGGATGAGCAGTTCTTC | CASSLALAQRDEQFF
NA | TRBJ2-7 | TRBD1 | TRBV29-1 | TGCAGCGCCTTGAGCCCCGGACAGGGCCGGGCCTACGAGCAGTACTTC | CSALSPGQGRAYEQYF
NA | TRBJ1-1 | TRBD1 | TRBV5-6 | TGTGCCAGCAGCTTGGAGGGACAGGGGTCGGGAGCTTTCTTT | CASSLEGQGSGAFF
NA | TRBJ2-6 | TRBD1 | TRBV5-4 | TGTGCCAGCGATAACCGGGACAGTAGCTCTGGGGCCAACGTCCTGACTTTC | CASDNRDSSSGANVLTF
few | TRBJ1-4 | NA | TRBV29-1 | TGCAGCGTTCCGGATCCTCCGGGAAATGAAAAACTGTTTTTT | CSVPDPPGNEKLFF
few | TRBJ2-3 | NA | TRBV2 | TGTGCCAGCCGGACTGACTCCACAGATACGCAGTATTTT | CASRTDSTDTQYF
few | TRBJ1-1 | TRBD1 | TRBV15 | TGTGCCACCAGCAGAGTGACGGGACAGCCTAGAGCTTTCTTT | CATSRVTGQPRAFF
NA | TRBJ1-1 | NA | TRBV6-2/TRBV6-3 | TGTGCCAGCAGTCTTAGAGGGAACACTGAAGCTTTCTTT | CASSLRGNTEAFF
NA | TRBJ1-4 | TRBD1 | TRBV15 | TGCGCCACCAGCAGAGGAGGACAGGGGAGTGAAAAACTGTTTTTT | CATSRGGQGSEKLFF
NA | TRBJ2-2 | NA | TRBV19 | TGTGCCAGTAGTATACAGGGGACCGGGGAGCTGTTTTTT | CASSIQGTGELFF
NA | TRBJ1-5 | NA | TRBV9 | TGTGCCAGCAGCGCCGGCGGTAGCAATCAGCCCCAGCATTTT | CASSAGGSNQPQHF
NA | TRBJ1-2 | NA | TRBV29-1 | TGCAGCGTTGAAGACCTTGACAGCTATGGCTACACCTTC | CSVEDLDSYGYTF
NA | TRBJ1-2 | NA | TRBV7-8 | TGTGCCAGCAGCTTAGACGGGAAAGGCTACACCTTC | CASSLDGKGYTF